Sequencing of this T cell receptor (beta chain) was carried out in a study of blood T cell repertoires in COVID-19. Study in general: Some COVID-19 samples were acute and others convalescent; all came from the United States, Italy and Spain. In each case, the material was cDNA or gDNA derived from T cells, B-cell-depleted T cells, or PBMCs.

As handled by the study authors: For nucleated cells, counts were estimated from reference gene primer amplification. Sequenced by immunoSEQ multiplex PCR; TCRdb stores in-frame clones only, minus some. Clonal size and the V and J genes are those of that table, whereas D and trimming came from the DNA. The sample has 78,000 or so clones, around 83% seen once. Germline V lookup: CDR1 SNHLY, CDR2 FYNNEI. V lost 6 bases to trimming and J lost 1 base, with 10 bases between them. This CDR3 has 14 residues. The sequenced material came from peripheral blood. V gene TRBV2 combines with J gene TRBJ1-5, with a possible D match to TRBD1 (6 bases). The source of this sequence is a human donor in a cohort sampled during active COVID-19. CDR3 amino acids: CASRGAGSNQPQHF. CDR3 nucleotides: TGTGCCAGCAGGGGGGCCGGGAGCAATCAGCCCCAGCATTTT. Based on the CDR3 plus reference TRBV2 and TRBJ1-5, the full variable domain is EPEVTQTPSHQVTQMGQEVILRCVPISNHLYFYWYRQILGQKVEFLVSFYNNEISEKSEIFDDQFSVERPDGSNFTLKIRSTKLEDSAMYFCASRGAGSNQPQHFGDGTRLSIL.